Shown below are 20 T cell receptor beta chains from a single sample sequenced in a study of blood T cell repertoires in COVID-19. Here immunoSEQ multiplex PCR was the method, and the copy in TCRdb shows in-frame clones only, minus some. The sample contains 150,000 or so clones, 70% to 80% of which appear only once. Sequencing was done on a sample of peripheral blood. The source of these receptors is a woman aged 55-70 years with COVID-19, enrolled during active disease.

The chain couples TRBV19 to TRBJ1-5; D may be TRBD1 (6 bases). Trimming left V 2 bases short and J 7 bases short, with 15 bases between. There are 15 residues in the CDR3. Germline lookup yields CDR1 LNHDA and CDR2 SQIVND (reference sequence). The CDR3: CASSIWEQGGQPQHF. CDR3 bases: TGTGCCAGTAGTATATGGGAACAGGGCGGACAGCCCCAGCATTTT.

V is TRBV13 and J is TRBJ1-4, with D hard to call. Per the germline V gene, CDR1 is PRHDT and CDR2 is FYEKMQ (reference sequence). The CDR3 extends over 15 amino acids. V was trimmed by 1 base and J by 0 bases, leaving 6 bases between them. The CDR3 reads CASSLDGATNEKLFF. The CDR3 DNA reads TGTGCCAGCAGCTTAGACGGGGCAACTAATGAAAAACTGTTTTTT.

The chain uses TRBV5-5 and TRBJ1-6; D perhaps matches TRBD1 (5 bases). The V gene's germline CDR1 is SGHKS and CDR2 YYEKEE (reference sequence). V was trimmed by 0 bases and J by 7 bases, leaving 11 bases between them. The CDR3 length is 15 residues. The CDR3 sequence is CASSLGGGANSPLHF. The CDR3 nucleotides read TGTGCCAGCAGCTTGGGGGGAGGGGCGAATTCACCCCTCCACTTT.

The chain is built from TRBV10-3 and TRBJ1-2; TRBD1 matches at 10 bases. V was clipped by 6 bases and J by 8 bases; unmatched bases: 6. Germline loops: CDR1 ENHRY, CDR2 SYGVKD. The CDR3 contains 13 residues. The DNA for the CDR3 is TGTGCCATCAGACCGGACAGGGGGGAAGGCTACACCTTC. Translation: CAIRPDRGEGYTF.

The rearrangement uses TRBV7-9 and TRBJ1-5; no reliable D call. The length of the CDR3 is 14 residues. Trimming took 7 bases from V and 3 from J, leaving 13 bases between them. Per the germline V gene, CDR1 is SEHNR and CDR2 is FQNEAQ (reference sequence). CDR3 sequence reads: CASTAGEDNQPQHF. CDR3 nucleotide sequence: TGTGCCAGCACGGCCGGGGAGGACAATCAGCCCCAGCATTTT.

The V gene is TRBV7-8, the J gene TRBJ2-1; 13 nucleotides agree with TRBD2. The V gene end was trimmed by 5 bases and the J gene end by 6 bases; junction bases not matched to a gene: 4. Germline V gene lookup returns CDR1 SGHVS and CDR2 FQNEAQ. The CDR3 length is 15 residues. Here the CDR3 DNA reads TGTGCCAGCAGCCTCACTAGCGGGGGGGCCAATGAGCAGTTCTTC. Translated: CASSLTSGGANEQFF.

This clone occurred once. The V and J genes are TRBV9 and TRBJ2-2, with D possibly being TRBD1 (5 bases). CDR3 length: 14 amino acids. Germline lookup yields CDR1 SGDLS and CDR2 YYNGEE. The V end lost 0 bases, the J end lost 3 bases, and 6 bases lay between the germline ends. The CDR3 bases are TGTGCCAGCAGCGTAGTAGGGGACACCGGGGAGCTGTTTTTT. It yields the protein CASSVVGDTGELFF.

The V and J genes are TRBV19 and TRBJ1-5; D unresolved. This CDR3 comprises 14 residues. Germline V gives CDR1 LNHDA, CDR2 SQIVND (reference sequence). V was cut by 7 bases and J by 5 bases, with 15 bases left in between. This CDR3 reads CASKTRASDQPQHF. CDR3 sequence (DNA): TGTGCCAGTAAGACTAGGGCATCAGATCAGCCCCAGCATTTT.

V usage is TRBV5-4 and J usage is TRBJ2-7, with 12 positions matching TRBD2. Germline CDR1 reads SGHNT; CDR2 reads YYREEE (reference sequence). The trim removed 5 bases at V and 5 bases at J, leaving 5 bases unmatched. This CDR3 is built from 14 residues. CDR3 bases: TGTGCCAGCAGTCCCAGACTAGCGGGAGACGAGCAGTACTTC. Its translation is CASSPRLAGDEQYF.

Only a few counts were recorded for this clone. The genes are TRBV11-2 and TRBJ1-5; D is ambiguous. Deletions cut 1 base from V and 1 base from J, with 8 bases between. Germline V gives CDR1 SGHAT, CDR2 FQNNGV. The length of the CDR3 is 15 residues. CDR3 sequence: CASSLGMGSNQPQHF. The CDR3 DNA is TGTGCCAGCAGCTTAGGAATGGGCAGCAATCAGCCCCAGCATTTT.

This clone was detected once. The chain has TRBV6-5 and TRBJ1-1; D possibly corresponds to TRBD1 (6 bases). The CDR3 sequence is 13 residues long. V lost 6 bases and J lost 4, with 12 bases in between. Germline V lookup: CDR1 MNHEY, CDR2 SVGAGI. CDR3 DNA sequence: TGTGCCAGCAGACTAACAGGGCCCACTGAAGCTTTCTTT. It specifies CASRLTGPTEAFF.

The chain is built from TRBV18 and TRBJ2-5; 8 bases match TRBD1. J gave up 7 bases and V 3 bases, and 16 bases lay outside the gene matches. The CDR3 loop spans 17 amino acids. Per the germline V gene, CDR1 is KGHSH and CDR2 is LQKENI. This chain's CDR3 is CASSPGTGTRAAGTQYF. CDR3 nucleotides: TGTGCCAGCTCACCGGGGACAGGAACAAGAGCAGCGGGGACCCAGTACTTC. Combining the CDR3 with reference TRBV18 and TRBJ2-5 gives the whole variable domain NAGVMQNPRHLVRRRGQEARLRCSPMKGHSHVYWYRQLPEEGLKFMVYLQKENIIDESGMPKERFSAEFPKEGPSILRIQQVVRGDSAAYFCASSPGTGTRAAGTQYFGPGTRLLVL.

This clone occurred many times. This rearrangement joins TRBV5-6 to TRBJ1-2, with TRBD1 matching over 8 bases. The CDR3 consists of 14 residues. CDR1 is SGHDT, CDR2 YYEEEE, per germline. V lost 7 bases to trimming and J lost 8 bases; unmatched junction nucleotides: 13. In DNA form, the CDR3 reads TGTGCCAGCGGGGCAGGACAGGGACCTCAAGGCTACACCTTC. Its protein is CASGAGQGPQGYTF.

The J gene is TRBJ2-1, the V gene TRBV5-5; perhaps TRBD2 as D (5 bases). The length of the CDR3 is 14 residues. The V and J ends lost 3 bases and 5 bases respectively, with 12 bases between them. Germline V gene data show CDR1 as SGHKS and CDR2 as YYEKEE (reference sequence). In DNA, the CDR3 is TGTGCCAGCAGCTCGCAGGACTGGCACAATGAGCAGTTCTTC. This codes for CASSSQDWHNEQFF.

V usage is TRBV19 and J usage is TRBJ2-1; 13 nucleotides agree with TRBD2. The CDR3 contains 17 residues. The germline gives CDR1 LNHDA, CDR2 SQIVND (reference sequence). V was pared by 4 bases and J by 8 bases, with 11 bases of the junction left unmatched. CDR3 sequence: CASSTRTSGRPEDEQFF. As DNA, the CDR3 is TGTGCCAGTAGTACTCGGACTAGCGGGAGACCCGAGGATGAGCAGTTCTTC.

The genes are TRBV20-1 and TRBJ1-1; tentative D call: TRBD1 (5 bases). Germline lookup yields CDR1 DFQATT and CDR2 SNEGSKA (reference sequence). The CDR3 is 15 residues long. Trimming removed 3 bases at V and 1 base at J, with 15 bases between. The CDR3 spells CSASWGGRGNTEAFF. CDR3 sequence (DNA): TGCAGTGCTAGTTGGGGGGGAAGGGGGAACACTGAAGCTTTCTTT.

The CDR3 spells CATSRGGEGNTIYF. DNA for the CDR3: TGTGCCACCAGCAGGGGGGGAGAAGGAAACACCATATATTTT. The rearrangement links TRBV15 to TRBJ1-3, with D perhaps TRBD1 (5 bases). The CDR3 is made up of 14 amino acids. Looked up from germline, CDR1 is LNHNV and CDR2 is YYDKDF (reference sequence). Trimming shortened V by 3 bases and J by 4 bases, and 10 bases separated the two germline ends. The complete variable domain, with remaining parts taken from reference TRBV15 and TRBJ1-3, reads DAMVIQNPRYQVTQFGKPVTLSCSQTLNHNVMYWYQQKSSQAPKLLFHYYDKDFNNEADTPDNFQSRRPNTSFCFLDIRSPGLGDTAMYLCATSRGGEGNTIYFGEGSWLTVV.

The V call is TRBV20-1, the J call TRBJ1-2; D call uncertain. There are 13 residues in the CDR3. Trimming stripped 3 bases from V and 2 bases from J, with 10 bases between. Germline V lookup: CDR1 DFQATT, CDR2 SNEGSKA (reference sequence). CDR3 sequence: CSASSGPNYGYTF. The CDR3 DNA sequence: TGCAGTGCTAGTAGCGGCCCCAACTATGGCTACACCTTC.

The V gene is TRBV7-2, the J gene TRBJ2-5, with 7 bases matching TRBD1. The length of the CDR3 is 16 residues. The germline V gene has CDR1 SGHTA and CDR2 FQGNSA. J gave up 1 base and V 4 bases, and 9 bases lay outside the gene matches. Here the CDR3 DNA reads TGTGCCAGCAGCTCAGGCCCAGGGACAGTCCAAGAGACCCAGTACTTC. This translates into CASSSGPGTVQETQYF.

On this clone itself: A junction end diverges from the germline sequence, so it may reflect a read error. The rearrangement uses TRBV5-4 and TRBJ2-1; 14 bases are shared with TRBD2. This CDR3 spans 15 amino acids. Germline CDR1 is SGHNT and CDR2 is YYREEE (reference sequence). CDR3 amino acids: CASRLGLAGDNEQFF. In DNA form, the CDR3 reads TGTGCCAGCAGATTGGGACTAGCGGGGGACAATGAGCAGTTCTTC.